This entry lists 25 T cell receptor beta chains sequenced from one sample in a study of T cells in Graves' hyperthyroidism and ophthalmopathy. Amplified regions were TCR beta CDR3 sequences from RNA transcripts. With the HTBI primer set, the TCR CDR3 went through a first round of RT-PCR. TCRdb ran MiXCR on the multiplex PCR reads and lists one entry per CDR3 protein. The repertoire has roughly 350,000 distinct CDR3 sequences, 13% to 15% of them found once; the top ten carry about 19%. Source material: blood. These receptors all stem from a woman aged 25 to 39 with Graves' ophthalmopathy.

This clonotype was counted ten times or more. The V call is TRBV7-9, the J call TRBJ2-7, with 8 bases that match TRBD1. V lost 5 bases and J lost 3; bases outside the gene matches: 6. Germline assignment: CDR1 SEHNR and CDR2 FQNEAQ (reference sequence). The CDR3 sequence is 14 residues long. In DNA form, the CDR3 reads TGTGCCAGCAGCGCGACAGGGGCAGACTACGAGCAGTACTTC. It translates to CASSATGADYEQYF.

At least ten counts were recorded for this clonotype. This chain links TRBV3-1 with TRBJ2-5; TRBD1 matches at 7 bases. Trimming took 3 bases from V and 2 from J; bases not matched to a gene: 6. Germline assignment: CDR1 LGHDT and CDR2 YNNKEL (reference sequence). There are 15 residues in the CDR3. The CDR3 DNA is TGTGCCAGCAGCCACACAGGGACAGCTCAAGAGACCCAGTACTTC. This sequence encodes CASSHTGTAQETQYF.

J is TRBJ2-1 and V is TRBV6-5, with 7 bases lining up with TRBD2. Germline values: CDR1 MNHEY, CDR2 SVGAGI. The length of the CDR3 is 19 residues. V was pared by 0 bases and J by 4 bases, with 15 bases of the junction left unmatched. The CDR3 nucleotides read TGTGCCAGCAGTTACTCTATCCCTCTGGCGGGGCGGGGGTACAATGAGCAGTTCTTC. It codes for CASSYSIPLAGRGYNEQFF.

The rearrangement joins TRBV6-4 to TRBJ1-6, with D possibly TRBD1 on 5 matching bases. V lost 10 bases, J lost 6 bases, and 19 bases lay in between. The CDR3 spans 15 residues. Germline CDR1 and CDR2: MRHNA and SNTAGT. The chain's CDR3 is CATGPLNEFNSPLHF. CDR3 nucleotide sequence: TGTGCCACGGGACCCCTTAATGAGTTTAATTCACCCCTCCACTTT.

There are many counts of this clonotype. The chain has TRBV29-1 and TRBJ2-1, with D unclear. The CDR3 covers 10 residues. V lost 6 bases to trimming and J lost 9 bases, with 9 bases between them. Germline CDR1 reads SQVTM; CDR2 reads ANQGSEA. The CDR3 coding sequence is TGCAGCGTACTCTTAAGTGAGCAGTTCTTC. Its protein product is CSVLLSEQFF.

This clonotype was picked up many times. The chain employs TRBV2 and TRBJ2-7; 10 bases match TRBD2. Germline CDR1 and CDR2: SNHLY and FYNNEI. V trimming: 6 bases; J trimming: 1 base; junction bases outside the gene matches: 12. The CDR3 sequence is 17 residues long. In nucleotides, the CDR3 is TGTGCCAGCAGATTTACAGGTCTAGCGGGGGATTCCTACGAGCAGTACTTC. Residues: CASRFTGLAGDSYEQYF. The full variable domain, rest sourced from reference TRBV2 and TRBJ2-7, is EPEVTQTPSHQVTQMGQEVILRCVPISNHLYFYWYRQILGQKVEFLVSFYNNEISEKSEIFDDQFSVERPDGSNFTLKIRSTKLEDSAMYFCASRFTGLAGDSYEQYFGPGTRLTVT.

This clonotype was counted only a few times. As DNA, the CDR3 is TGTGCCAGCAGCTTATCGAGGGCGGGTGGGAGCAATCAGCCCCAGCATTTT. This gives the protein CASSLSRAGGSNQPQHF. This sequence joins TRBV7-8 and TRBJ1-5, with unresolved D. V lost 2 bases to trimming and J lost 1 base, with 15 bases between them. The CDR3 has 17 residues. Germline CDR1 SGHVS, CDR2 FQNEAQ.

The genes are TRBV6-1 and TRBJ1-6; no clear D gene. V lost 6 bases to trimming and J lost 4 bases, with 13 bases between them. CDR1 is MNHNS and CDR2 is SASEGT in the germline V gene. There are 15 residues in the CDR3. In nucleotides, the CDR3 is TGTGCCAGCAGGGTACCGGTCTTGTATAATTCACCCCTCCACTTT. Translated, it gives CASRVPVLYNSPLHF.

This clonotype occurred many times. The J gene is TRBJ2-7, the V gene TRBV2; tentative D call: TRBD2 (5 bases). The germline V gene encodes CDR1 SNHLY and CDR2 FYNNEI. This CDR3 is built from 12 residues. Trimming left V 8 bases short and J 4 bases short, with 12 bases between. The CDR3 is CASDEGLYEQYF. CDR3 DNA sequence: TGTGCCAGCGATGAGGGCCTTTACGAGCAGTACTTC.

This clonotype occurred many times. The CDR3 spells CASSAPTGTDYNEQFF. DNA of the CDR3: TGTGCCAGCAGTGCCCCGACCGGGACAGACTACAATGAGCAGTTCTTC. V and J are TRBV6-1 and TRBJ2-1; TRBD1 matches at 7 bases. The V gene end was trimmed by 4 bases and the J gene end by 3 bases; junction bases not matched to a gene: 9. CDR1 and CDR2 (germline): MNHNS, SASEGT. There are 16 residues in the CDR3.

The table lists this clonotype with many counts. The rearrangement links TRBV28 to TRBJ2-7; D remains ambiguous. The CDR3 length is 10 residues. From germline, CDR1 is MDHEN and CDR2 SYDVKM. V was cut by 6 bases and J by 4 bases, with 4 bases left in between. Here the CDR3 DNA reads TGTGCCAGCAGCAAATACGAGCAGTACTTC. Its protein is CASSKYEQYF.

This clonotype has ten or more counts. This CDR3 is CASSLARLAGGQETQYF. CDR3 nucleotides: TGTGCCAGCAGCTTAGCGCGGTTAGCGGGGGGACAAGAGACCCAGTACTTC. J is TRBJ2-5 and V is TRBV7-2; TRBD2 matches 10 bases. With V trimmed by 0 bases and J by 2 bases, 6 bases remained unmatched. Germline CDR1 is SGHTA and CDR2 is FQGNSA. This CDR3 is built from 17 residues.

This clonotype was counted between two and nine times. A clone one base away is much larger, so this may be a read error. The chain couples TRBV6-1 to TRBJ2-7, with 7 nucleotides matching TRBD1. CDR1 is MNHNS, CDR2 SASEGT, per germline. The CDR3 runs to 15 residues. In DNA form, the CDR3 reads TGTACCAGCAGTGAAGCCGGGACAGCCACCTACGAGCAGTACTTC. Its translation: CTSSEAGTATYEQYF.

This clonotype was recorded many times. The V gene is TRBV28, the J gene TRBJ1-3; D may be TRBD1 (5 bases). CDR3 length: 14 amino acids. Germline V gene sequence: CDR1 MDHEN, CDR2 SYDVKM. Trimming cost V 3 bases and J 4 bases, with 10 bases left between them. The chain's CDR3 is CASSFRASGNTIYF. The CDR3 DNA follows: TGTGCCAGCAGTTTCAGGGCCTCAGGAAACACCATATATTTT.

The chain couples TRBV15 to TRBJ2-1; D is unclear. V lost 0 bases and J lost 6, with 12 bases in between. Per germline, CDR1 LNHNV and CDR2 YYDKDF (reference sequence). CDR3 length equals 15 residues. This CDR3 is CATSRDIPWGNEQFF. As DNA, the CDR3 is TGTGCCACCAGCAGAGATATACCCTGGGGCAATGAGCAGTTCTTC.

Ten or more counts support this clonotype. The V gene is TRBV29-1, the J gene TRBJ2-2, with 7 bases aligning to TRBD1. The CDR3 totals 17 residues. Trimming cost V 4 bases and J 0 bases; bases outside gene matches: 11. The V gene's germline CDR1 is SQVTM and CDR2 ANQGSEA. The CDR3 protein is CSVVGVDRTTNTGELFF. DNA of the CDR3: TGCAGCGTTGTCGGTGTGGACAGGACGACGAACACCGGGGAGCTGTTTTTT.

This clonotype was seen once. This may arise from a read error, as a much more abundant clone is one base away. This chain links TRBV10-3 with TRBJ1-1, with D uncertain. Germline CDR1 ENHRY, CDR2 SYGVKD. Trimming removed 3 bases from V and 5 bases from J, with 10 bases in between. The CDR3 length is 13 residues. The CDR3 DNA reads TGTGCCATCAGTGATGCTCAGCGAACTGAAGCTTTCTTT. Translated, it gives CAISDAQRTEAFF.

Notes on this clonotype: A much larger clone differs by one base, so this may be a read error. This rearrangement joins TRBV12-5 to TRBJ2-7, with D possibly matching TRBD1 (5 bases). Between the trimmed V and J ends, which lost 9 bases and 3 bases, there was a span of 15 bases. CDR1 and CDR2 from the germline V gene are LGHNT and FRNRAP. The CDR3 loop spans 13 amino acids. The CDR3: CARGSTEYYEQYF. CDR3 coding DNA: TGTGCTAGAGGGTCGACAGAATACTACGAGCAGTACTTC.

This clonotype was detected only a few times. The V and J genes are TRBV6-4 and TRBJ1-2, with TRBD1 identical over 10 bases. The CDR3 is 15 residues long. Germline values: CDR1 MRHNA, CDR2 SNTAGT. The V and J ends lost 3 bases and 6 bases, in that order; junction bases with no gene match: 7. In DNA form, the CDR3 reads TGTGCCAGCAGTGAACCGGGACAGGGGTTGGATGGCTACACCTTC. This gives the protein CASSEPGQGLDGYTF.

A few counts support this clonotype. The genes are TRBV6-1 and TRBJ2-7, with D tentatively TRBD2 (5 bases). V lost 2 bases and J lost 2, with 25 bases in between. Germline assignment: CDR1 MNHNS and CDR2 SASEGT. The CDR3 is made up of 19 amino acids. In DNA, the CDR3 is TGTGCCAGCAGTGAAAATATTTTGGGGTTGGACTGGCGAACCTACGAGCAGTACTTC. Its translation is CASSENILGLDWRTYEQYF.

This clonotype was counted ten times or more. DNA for the CDR3: TGTGCCAGCAGCCAACCAGGGGGCGCGGGCTACACCTTC. It yields the protein CASSQPGGAGYTF. This chain joins TRBV7-8 and TRBJ1-2; 8 nucleotides agree with TRBD1. The germline V gene has CDR1 SGHVS and CDR2 FQNEAQ. J gave up 8 bases and V 5 bases, and 7 bases lay outside the gene matches. This CDR3 is 13 amino acids long.

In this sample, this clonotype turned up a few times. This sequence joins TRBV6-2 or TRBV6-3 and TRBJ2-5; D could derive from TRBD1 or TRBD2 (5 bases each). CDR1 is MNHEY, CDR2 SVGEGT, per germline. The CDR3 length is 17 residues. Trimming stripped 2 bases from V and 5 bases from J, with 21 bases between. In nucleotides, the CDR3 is TGTGCCAGCAGTTACATCCCCCGGGGCTCCCTTATGGAGACCCAGTACTTC. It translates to CASSYIPRGSLMETQYF.

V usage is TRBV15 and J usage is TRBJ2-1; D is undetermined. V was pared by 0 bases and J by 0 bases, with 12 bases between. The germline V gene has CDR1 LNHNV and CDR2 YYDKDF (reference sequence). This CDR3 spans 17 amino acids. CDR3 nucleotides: TGTGCCACCAGCAGAGATTCTCCGATAATCTCCTACAATGAGCAGTTCTTC. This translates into CATSRDSPIISYNEQFF.

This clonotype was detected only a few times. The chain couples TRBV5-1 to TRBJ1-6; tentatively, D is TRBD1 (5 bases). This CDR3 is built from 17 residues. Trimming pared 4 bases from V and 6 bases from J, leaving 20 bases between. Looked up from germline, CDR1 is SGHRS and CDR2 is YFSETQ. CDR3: CASSEYGTNNGNSPLHF. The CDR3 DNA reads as TGCGCCAGCAGCGAATACGGGACGAACAATGGTAATTCACCCCTCCACTTT.

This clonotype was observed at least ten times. The CDR3 nucleotides read TGTGCCAGCAGTTTAGCACAGGGTTACAATGAGCAGTTCTTC. Residues: CASSLAQGYNEQFF. This chain uses TRBV12-3 or TRBV12-4 with TRBJ2-1, with TRBD1 as a possible D gene (6 bases). This CDR3 has 14 residues. Trimming pared 0 bases from V and 4 bases from J, leaving 7 bases between.